The source of this TCR beta chain is a study of beta chain features in type 1 diabetes. Of the isolated RNA, all was reverse transcribed, and so the sequenced material was expressed TCRB transcripts. Produced via immunoSEQ multiplex PCR; TCRdb's table is partial and in-frame only. The sample holds nearly 350,000 clones, approximately 8% seen once. This clone was counted a few times. The sequenced sample was central memory CD4+ T cells from blood. The TCR originated in a woman between 18 and 29 years old in good health.

This chain's CDR3 is CSVSAGSNQPQHF. The CDR3, as DNA: TGCAGCGTGTCCGCAGGTAGCAATCAGCCCCAGCATTTT. The V gene is TRBV29-1, the J gene TRBJ1-5; D is uncertain. Germline CDR1 SQVTM, CDR2 ANQGSEA. V was trimmed by 6 bases and J by 0 bases, leaving 9 bases between them. The CDR3 contains 13 residues.